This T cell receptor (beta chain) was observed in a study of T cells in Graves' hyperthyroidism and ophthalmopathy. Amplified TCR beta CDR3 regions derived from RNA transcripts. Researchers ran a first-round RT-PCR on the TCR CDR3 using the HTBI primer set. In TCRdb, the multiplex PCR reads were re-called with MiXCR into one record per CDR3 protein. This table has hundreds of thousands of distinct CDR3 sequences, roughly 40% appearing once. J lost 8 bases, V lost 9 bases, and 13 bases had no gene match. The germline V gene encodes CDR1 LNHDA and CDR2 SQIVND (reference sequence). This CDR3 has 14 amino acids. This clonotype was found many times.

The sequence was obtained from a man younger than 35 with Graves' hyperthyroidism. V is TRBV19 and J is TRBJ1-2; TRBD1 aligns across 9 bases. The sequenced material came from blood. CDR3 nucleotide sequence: TGTGCCAGCGGACAGGGACAGGGTGTTGGAGGCTACACCTTC. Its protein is CASGQGQGVGGYTF. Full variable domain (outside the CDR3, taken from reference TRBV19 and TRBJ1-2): DGGITQSPKYLFRKEGQNVTLSCEQNLNHDAMYWYRQDPGQGLRLIYYSQIVNDFQKGDIAEGYSVSREKKESFPLTVTSAQKNPTAFYLCASGQGQGVGGYTFGSGTRLTVV.